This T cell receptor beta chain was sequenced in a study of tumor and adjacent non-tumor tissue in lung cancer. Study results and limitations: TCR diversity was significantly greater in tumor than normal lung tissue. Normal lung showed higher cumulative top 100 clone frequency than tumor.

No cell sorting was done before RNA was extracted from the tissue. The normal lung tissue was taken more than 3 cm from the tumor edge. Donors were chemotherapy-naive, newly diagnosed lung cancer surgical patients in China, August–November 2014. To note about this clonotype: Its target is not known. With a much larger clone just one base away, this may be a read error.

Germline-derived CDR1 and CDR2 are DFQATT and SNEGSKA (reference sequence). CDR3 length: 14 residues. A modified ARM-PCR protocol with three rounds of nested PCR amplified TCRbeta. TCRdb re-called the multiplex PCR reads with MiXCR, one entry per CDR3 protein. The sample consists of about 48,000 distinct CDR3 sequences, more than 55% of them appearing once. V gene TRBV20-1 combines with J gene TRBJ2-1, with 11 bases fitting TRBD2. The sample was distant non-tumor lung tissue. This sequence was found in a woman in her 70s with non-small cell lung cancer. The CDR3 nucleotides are TGCAGTGCTACAACTAGCGGGAGAAGCAATGAGCGGTTCTTC. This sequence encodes CSATTSGRSNERFF.